This is a list of T cell receptor beta chains from one sample in a study of blood T cells in healthy people across ages. Each CDR3 protein gets one entry after TCRdb re-called the 5' RACE reads with MiXCR. In the table there are about 640,000 distinct CDR3 sequences, approximately 50% of which are singletons. Sequenced sample: blood. Every receptor here comes from a man aged 60 to 69 in good health. Both conserved end residues are part of each CDR3. A D gene is named only where the DNA matches it firmly. The listing skips clone size in some rows; elsewhere it reads once, few, many or a size class.

-,TRBV7-9,TRBD2,TRBJ2-3,CASSLAGPKVDTQYF,TGTGCCAGTAGCTTAGCGGGACCAAAGGTGGATACGCAGTATTTT
few,TRBV2,-,TRBJ2-5,CASSPLPQETQYF,TGTGCCAGCAGTCCCCTGCCTCAAGAGACCCAGTACTTC
few,TRBV5-1,TRBD2,TRBJ2-1,CASSRTLAGGNEQFF,TGCGCCAGCAGCCGGACACTAGCGGGGGGGAATGAGCAGTTCTTC
-,TRBV10-3,-,TRBJ2-5,CAISAGQPQETQYF,TGTGCCATCAGTGCCGGACAGCCACAAGAGACCCAGTACTTC
-,TRBV7-2,-,TRBJ1-6,CASREDSPLHF,TGTGCCAGCAGAGAAGATTCACCCCTCCACTTT
few,TRBV27,-,TRBJ2-1,CASSPGISNEQFF,TGTGCCAGCAGTCCAGGGATTAGCAATGAGCAGTTCTTC
-,TRBV29-1,-,TRBJ2-5,CSVEGSFQETQYF,TGCAGCGTGGAGGGATCCTTCCAAGAGACCCAGTACTTC
-,TRBV3-1,TRBD2,TRBJ2-7,CASSQDRGGREQYF,TGTGCCAGCAGCCAAGATCGGGGGGGACGCGAGCAGTACTTC
-,TRBV18,-,TRBJ2-1,CASSNGGEQFF,TGTGCCAGCTCTAACGGAGGTGAGCAGTTCTTC
-,TRBV2,-,TRBJ1-2,CASSTGSGYTF,TGTGCCAGCAGTACAGGGTCGGGCTACACCTTC
once,TRBV5-1,TRBD2,TRBJ2-3,CASSLGTSGGGTQYF,TGCGCCAGCAGCCTTGGGACTAGCGGGGGCGGTACGCAGTATTTT
-,TRBV10-3,TRBD2,TRBJ2-3,CAISDPSGGAGDTQYF,TGTGCCATCAGTGACCCTAGCGGGGGGGCGGGAGATACGCAGTATTTT
-,TRBV6-6,-,TRBJ2-7,CASTEGVKEQYF,TGTGCCAGCACAGAGGGGGTAAAAGAGCAGTACTTC
-,TRBV20-1,TRBD1,TRBJ2-2,CSARGTGYTGELFF,TGCAGTGCTAGAGGGACAGGGTACACCGGGGAGCTGTTTTTT
-,TRBV20-1,-,TRBJ2-1,CSVGDEQFF,TGCAGTGTAGGAGATGAGCAGTTCTTC
-,TRBV4-1,-,TRBJ2-5,CASSQDRGGFPETQYF,TGCGCCAGCAGCCAAGACCGAGGGGGGTTCCCAGAGACCCAGTACTTC
few,TRBV18,-,TRBJ2-5,CASSPPGQREETQYF,TGTGCCAGCTCACCACCCGGACAGAGGGAAGAGACCCAGTACTTC
few,TRBV4-2,-,TRBJ2-7,CASSQVYGVEQYF,TGTGCCAGCAGCCAAGTGTATGGGGTCGAGCAGTACTTC
few,TRBV18,-,TRBJ2-7,CASSPGLRVDEQYF,TGTGCCAGCTCACCGGGCCTTAGAGTAGACGAGCAGTACTTC
-,TRBV7-8,-,TRBJ1-4,CASSFGTPREKLFF,TGTGCCAGCAGCTTCGGGACGCCGAGGGAAAAACTGTTTTTT
-,TRBV5-1,-,TRBJ1-5,CASSLSGAGEQPQHF,TGCGCCAGCAGCTTGTCCGGGGCCGGGGAGCAGCCCCAGCATTTT
few,TRBV28,-,TRBJ2-5,CASSFGLETQYF,TGTGCCAGCAGTTTTGGGCTTGAGACCCAGTACTTC
-,TRBV29-1,-,TRBJ2-5,CSGGGGMQTQYF,TGCAGCGGGGGGGGCGGCATGCAGACCCAGTACTTC
few,TRBV29-1,-,TRBJ2-3,CSVEPEDTQYF,TGCAGCGTTGAGCCCGAAGATACGCAGTATTTT
-,TRBV15,-,TRBJ2-3,CATSRELEADTQYF,TGTGCCACCAGCAGAGAACTAGAGGCAGATACGCAGTATTTT
-,TRBV5-6,TRBD1,TRBJ2-5,CASSFRQGARETQYF,TGTGCCAGCAGCTTCCGACAGGGGGCACGGGAGACCCAGTACTTC
-,TRBV7-9,-,TRBJ1-2,CASSLAQDYGYTF,TGTGCCAGCAGCTTAGCACAGGACTATGGCTACACCTTC
-,TRBV6-5,TRBD1,TRBJ2-1,CASRWTGNYNGQFF,TGTGCCAGCAGATGGACAGGGAACTACAATGGGCAGTTCTTC
few,TRBV6-2/TRBV6-3,-,TRBJ2-7,CASNPGPQYF,TGTGCCAGCAATCCAGGGCCGCAGTACTTC
-,TRBV10-3,TRBD1,TRBJ2-7,CAIREGTGTVEQYF,TGTGCCATCAGGGAGGGGACAGGGACTGTCGAGCAGTACTTC
-,TRBV29-1,-,TRBJ1-2,CSVEEVAGVNGYTF,TGCAGCGTTGAAGAGGTGGCGGGGGTTAATGGCTACACCTTC
-,TRBV29-1,-,TRBJ1-2,CSADQGNYGYTF,TGCAGCGCAGACCAGGGGAACTATGGCTACACCTTC
-,TRBV3-1,-,TRBJ2-7,CASSQQGPKEQYF,TGTGCCAGCAGCCAACAGGGGCCCAAGGAGCAGTACTTC
-,TRBV2,-,TRBJ2-7,CASSLVGGYEQYF,TGTGCCAGCAGTTTGGTCGGGGGCTACGAGCAGTACTTC
-,TRBV20-1,-,TRBJ2-5,CSAFWTAQETQYF,TGCAGTGCCTTTTGGACAGCCCAAGAGACCCAGTACTTC
-,TRBV4-2,-,TRBJ1-1,CASSQDHGRNTEAFF,TGTGCCAGCAGCCAAGATCATGGTCGGAACACTGAAGCTTTCTTT
once,TRBV12-3/TRBV12-4,-,TRBJ2-5,CASSPLGPAQYF,TGTGCCAGCAGTCCTTTAGGGCCGGCCCAGTACTTC
-,TRBV6-2/TRBV6-3,-,TRBJ1-1,CASRKQGIEAFF,TGTGCCAGCAGAAAACAGGGAATTGAAGCTTTCTTT
few,TRBV20-1,-,TRBJ2-3,CSARDWGSVGTDTQYF,TGCAGTGCTAGAGATTGGGGTAGCGTAGGCACAGATACGCAGTATTTT
few,TRBV25-1,-,TRBJ2-7,CASGGRRAAYEQYF,TGTGCCAGCGGGGGCCGCCGGGCCGCCTACGAGCAGTACTTC
-,TRBV18,TRBD2,TRBJ2-1,CASSPLGAGEQFF,TGTGCCAGCTCACCACTGGGAGCGGGGGAGCAGTTCTTC
many,TRBV20-1,-,TRBJ1-6,CSAMEGGDSPLHF,TGCAGTGCTATGGAGGGAGGCGATTCACCCCTCCACTTT
-,TRBV10-3,TRBD2,TRBJ2-1,CAISEPTSGGQSSYNEQFF,TGTGCCATCAGTGAACCAACTAGCGGGGGGCAGAGCTCCTACAATGAGCAGTTCTTC
-,TRBV7-2,TRBD2,TRBJ2-2,CASSQYGSGGKNTGELFF,TGTGCCAGCAGCCAATATGGGAGCGGGGGGAAGAACACCGGGGAGCTGTTTTTT
few,TRBV5-1,-,TRBJ2-3,CASRTAGGTDTQYF,TGCGCCAGCAGGACGGCAGGGGGCACAGATACGCAGTATTTT
-,TRBV4-2,TRBD1,TRBJ2-3,CASSQLLGQGPDTQYF,TGTGCCAGCAGCCAGTTACTGGGACAGGGTCCAGATACGCAGTATTTT
-,TRBV28,-,TRBJ1-2,CASSAGTEGYTF,TGTGCCAGCAGCGCCGGGACGGAAGGCTACACCTTC
few,TRBV12-3/TRBV12-4,-,TRBJ2-3,CASTSGPLAFTDTQYF,TGTGCCAGCACCTCGGGACCCCTTGCATTCACAGATACGCAGTATTTT
-,TRBV6-6,-,TRBJ2-1,CASSPRQQTYNEQFF,TGTGCCAGCAGTCCGAGACAGCAGACCTACAATGAGCAGTTCTTC
-,TRBV6-5,TRBD2,TRBJ2-7,CASSYHGTSGGSYNEQYF,TGTGCCAGCAGTTACCATGGGACTAGCGGGGGCTCCTACAATGAGCAGTACTTC
few,TRBV6-4,-,TRBJ2-7,CASSPSLSYEQYF,TGTGCCAGCTCTCCCAGCCTGTCTTACGAGCAGTACTTC